This TCR beta chain was observed in a study of cytomegalovirus exposure and HLA in healthy donors. Generated by immunoSEQ multiplex PCR, the TCRdb table keeps only in-frame clones and is missing some. The sample contains around 240,000 clones, around 90% of which appear only once. The receptor's source is a woman younger than 35 in good health and CMV-seronegative. The sequenced material came from PBMCs.

The CDR3 spells CASSLGGTGELPGYGYTF. For the CDR3, the DNA is TGTGCCAGCAGCTTGGGTGGAACAGGGGAATTGCCTGGCTATGGCTACACCTTC. V and J are TRBV5-4 and TRBJ1-2, with 7 positions matching TRBD1. Germline CDR1 and CDR2: SGHNT and YYREEE (reference sequence). The CDR3 runs 18 residues. The V and J ends lost 0 bases and 4 bases, in that order; junction bases with no gene match: 15.